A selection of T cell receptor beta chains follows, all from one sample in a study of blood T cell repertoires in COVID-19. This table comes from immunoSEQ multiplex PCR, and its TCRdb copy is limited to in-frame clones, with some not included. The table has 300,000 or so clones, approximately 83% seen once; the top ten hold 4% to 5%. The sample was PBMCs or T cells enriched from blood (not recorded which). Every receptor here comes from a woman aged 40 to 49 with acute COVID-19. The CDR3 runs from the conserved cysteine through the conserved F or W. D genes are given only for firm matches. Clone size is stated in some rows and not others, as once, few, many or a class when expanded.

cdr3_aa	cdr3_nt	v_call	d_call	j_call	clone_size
CASSIGAGAGEETQYF	TGTGCCAGTAGTATCGGGGCGGGAGCGGGGGAAGAGACCCAGTACTTC	TRBV19	TRBD2	TRBJ2-5	NA
CASRLAGGRETQYF	TGTGCCAGCAGACTAGCGGGAGGGCGCGAGACCCAGTACTTC	TRBV3-1/TRBV3-2	TRBD2	TRBJ2-5	NA
CATSRDYGGGQPQHF	TGTGCCACCAGCAGAGATTACGGGGGAGGGCAGCCCCAGCATTTT	TRBV15	NA	TRBJ1-5	NA
CASSMSPSGMIYEQYF	TGTGCCAGTAGTATGAGCCCTAGCGGGATGATCTACGAGCAGTACTTC	TRBV19	TRBD2	TRBJ2-7	NA
CASSYDARLNTEAFF	TGTGCCAGCAGTTACGACGCGAGGCTGAACACTGAAGCTTTCTTT	TRBV6-5	NA	TRBJ1-1	NA
CASRPGQGYNEQFF	TGTGCCAGCAGACCAGGACAGGGGTACAATGAGCAGTTCTTC	TRBV5-4	TRBD1	TRBJ2-1	NA
CASTPGQSSYGYTF	TGTGCCAGCACCCCGGGACAGTCCTCCTATGGCTACACCTTC	TRBV6-5	TRBD1	TRBJ1-2	NA
CASSLSGGDSYEQYF	TGTGCCAGCAGCTTGAGCGGGGGTGACTCCTACGAGCAGTACTTC	TRBV5-5	TRBD2	TRBJ2-7	NA
CASSPSLRVRVTGELFF	TGTGCCAGCAGCCCGAGCCTGAGGGTGAGAGTCACCGGGGAGCTGTTTTTT	TRBV9	NA	TRBJ2-2	NA
CASSTGIPPAGDTGELFF	TGTGCCAGCAGCACAGGGATTCCCCCAGCGGGAGACACCGGGGAGCTGTTTTTT	TRBV7-3	TRBD2	TRBJ2-2	few
CASNAGKTEAFF	TGTGCCAGTAACGCGGGCAAAACTGAAGCTTTCTTT	TRBV19	NA	TRBJ1-1	few
CASSVQGGQPQHF	TGTGCCAGCAGCGTACAGGGGGGTCAGCCCCAGCATTTT	TRBV5-4	TRBD1	TRBJ1-5	NA
CSVEDGFPAEAFF	TGCAGCGTTGAAGACGGGTTCCCCGCTGAAGCTTTCTTT	TRBV29-1	NA	TRBJ1-1	NA
CASSNVMGGPRSGELFF	TGTGCCAGCAGCAACGTAATGGGAGGGCCGAGGTCCGGGGAGCTGTTTTTT	TRBV11-3	TRBD2	TRBJ2-2	NA
CASSYSFSGDNGYTF	TGTGCCAGCAGTTACTCGTTTTCAGGGGATAATGGCTACACCTTC	TRBV6-5	NA	TRBJ1-2	NA
CASSLPRTSGSEQYF	TGTGCCAGCAGCTTGCCCAGGACTAGCGGGAGCGAGCAGTACTTC	TRBV5-4	TRBD2	TRBJ2-7	NA